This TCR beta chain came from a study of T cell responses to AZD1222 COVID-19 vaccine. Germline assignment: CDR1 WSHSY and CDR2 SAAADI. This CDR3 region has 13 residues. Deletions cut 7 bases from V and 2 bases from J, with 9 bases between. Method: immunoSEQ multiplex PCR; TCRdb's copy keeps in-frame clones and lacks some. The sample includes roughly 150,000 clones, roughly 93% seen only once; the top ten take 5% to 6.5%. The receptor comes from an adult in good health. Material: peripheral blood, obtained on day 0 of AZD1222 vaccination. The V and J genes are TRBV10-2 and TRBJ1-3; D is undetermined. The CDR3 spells CASTRGTGNTIYF. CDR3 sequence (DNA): TGCGCCAGCACCCGAGGGACTGGAAACACCATATATTTT.